These 8 T cell receptor beta chains share one sample of origin, sequenced in a study of Tregs in tolerant kidney transplant recipients. The assay was immunoSEQ multiplex PCR, and TCRdb's table has in-frame clones only and misses some. The sample records about 120,000 clones, almost 95% being singletons. Sequencing input: CD4+ T cells from blood. The receptors here all came from a human donor in good health.

The chain is built from TRBV7-2 and TRBJ1-5; D perhaps matches TRBD1 (5 bases). This CDR3 contains 15 residues. V was clipped by 4 bases and J by 0 bases, with 10 bases between them. Germline CDR1 and CDR2: SGHTA and FQGNSA. DNA of the CDR3: TGTGCCAGCAGCTCCCAGGGCAATAGCAATCAGCCCCAGCATTTT. Residues: CASSSQGNSNQPQHF.

The chain recombines TRBV6-5 with TRBJ1-1; 11 bases map to TRBD1. Germline V lookup: CDR1 MNHEY, CDR2 SVGAGI. The CDR3 has 16 residues. V dropped 0 bases and J dropped 4; count of bases not matched to a gene: 4. As DNA, the CDR3 is TGTGCCAGCAGTTACTCGGGACAGGGGGACACCACTGAAGCTTTCTTT. The encoded protein is CASSYSGQGDTTEAFF.

The rearrangement joins TRBV19 to TRBJ2-7; 7 bases match TRBD2. The CDR3 is made up of 20 amino acids. The J segment lost 7 bases and the V segment lost 7 bases, leaving 31 bases of the junction unmatched. Germline V CDR1 and CDR2: LNHDA, SQIVND (reference sequence). CDR3 DNA sequence: TGTGCCAGTAAGTCTACTATGTTGGGGCGGGAGAGGAAGACTACGAGGGAGCAGTACTTC. Translation gives CASKSTMLGRERKTTREQYF.

The chain has TRBV9 and TRBJ2-3, with TRBD1 identical over 7 bases. The CDR3 covers 15 residues. Germline trimming cut 4 bases from V and 2 bases from J; bases unmatched to any gene: 7. Germline loops: CDR1 SGDLS, CDR2 YYNGEE. The CDR3 here is CASSPAGTDTDTQYF. DNA of the CDR3: TGTGCCAGCAGCCCCGCCGGGACAGACACAGATACGCAGTATTTT.

As DNA, the CDR3 is TGTGCCAGTAGTGTTCGGGGGATGAACACCGGGGAGCTGTTTTTT. Its protein product is CASSVRGMNTGELFF. The V and J genes are TRBV19 and TRBJ2-2; tentatively, D is TRBD2 (6 bases). This CDR3 is 15 amino acids long. With 5 bases removed from V and 1 base from J, the gap between germline ends came to 11 bases. Germline V gives CDR1 LNHDA, CDR2 SQIVND (reference sequence).

The chain is built from TRBV7-9 and TRBJ1-2; TRBD1 is a possible D gene (5 bases). There are 17 residues in the CDR3. CDR1 is SEHNR, CDR2 FQNEAQ, per germline (reference sequence). V lost 5 bases to trimming and J lost 4 bases, with 23 bases between them. CDR3 DNA sequence: TGTGCCAGCAGCCATTCCCGGACGGGGGGGTTGGGCTATGGCTACACCTTC. Translating it yields CASSHSRTGGLGYGYTF.

The chain combines TRBV5-1 with TRBJ2-1; tentatively, D is TRBD2 (5 bases). The CDR3 contains 13 residues. Germline V gene data show CDR1 as SGHRS and CDR2 as YFSETQ. V shed 5 bases and J shed 4 bases, with 10 bases lying between them. The DNA of the CDR3 is TGCGCCAGCAGAGCGGACTTTTACAATGAGCAGTTCTTC. As protein: CASRADFYNEQFF.

The chain has TRBV7-8 and TRBJ1-1; TRBD1 matches 9 bases. The CDR3 covers 14 residues. Trimming removed 0 bases from V and 8 bases from J; junction bases left unmatched: 4. The germline V gene encodes CDR1 SGHVS and CDR2 FQNEAQ. CDR3 nucleotide sequence: TGTGCCAGCAGCTTAGCCCTGGGGACAGGGGAAGCTTTCTTT. Its translation is CASSLALGTGEAFF.